This passage covers 22 T cell receptor beta chains from one sample sequenced in a study of sequential checkpoint blockade in melanoma. As to treatment: randomized to nivolumab then ipilimumab (arm A) or the reverse (arm B). TCRdb keeps only in-frame clones here, not all; method: immunoSEQ multiplex PCR. The sample holds roughly 12,000 clones; approximately 68% are singletons and the top ten take 22%. The source material was CD8+ T cells sorted from blood (inferred from file names), sampled from a patient given nivolumab and ipilimumab in sequence. The source is a human donor with melanoma.

The rearrangement links TRBV6-7 to TRBJ2-1; 11 bases map to TRBD2. TRBV6-7 is known as an ORF, though its function is uncertain. CDR3 size: 14 residues. V shed 4 bases, J shed 9 bases, and the junction held 5 bases outside the gene matches. CDR3 region: CASSFVAGGLEQFF. The CDR3 DNA sequence: TGTGCCAGCAGTTTCGTAGCGGGAGGGCTTGAGCAGTTCTTC.

The rearrangement joins TRBV6-5 to TRBJ1-2, with TRBD1 as a possible D gene (6 bases). The CDR3 contains 14 residues. The ends were cut back, 5 bases at V and 3 bases at J, with 13 bases in the middle. CDR1 is MNHEY, CDR2 SVGAGI, per germline. The CDR3 reads CASSTYRAHYGYTF. CDR3 coding DNA: TGTGCCAGCAGTACCTACAGGGCTCACTATGGCTACACCTTC.

The chain uses TRBV27 and TRBJ2-3; D is unresolved. This CDR3 has 14 amino acids. Germline V lookup: CDR1 MNHEY, CDR2 SMNVEV (reference sequence). V lost 6 bases and J lost 4, with 14 bases in between. This chain's CDR3 is CASSDRGYADTQYF. Here the CDR3 DNA reads TGTGCCAGCAGCGATCGAGGTTACGCAGATACGCAGTATTTT.

The chain recombines TRBV6-1 with TRBJ2-7, with 7 bases identical to TRBD2. The germline V gene encodes CDR1 MNHNS and CDR2 SASEGT. The length of the CDR3 is 12 residues. V trimming: 8 bases; J trimming: 3 bases; junction bases outside the gene matches: 4. The CDR3 loop is CASGRALYEQYF. CDR3 in DNA: TGTGCCAGCGGGAGGGCCCTCTACGAGCAGTACTTC.

This clone is medium-sized. The chain recombines TRBV9 with TRBJ2-3, with TRBD2 matching over 7 bases. The CDR3 is 15 amino acids. In germline, CDR1 is SGDLS, CDR2 YYNGEE. After removal of 3 bases from V and 2 bases from J, the junction contained 6 bases not matched to a gene. CDR3 residues: CASSAWGGSTDTQYF. The CDR3 nucleotides are TGTGCCAGCAGCGCCTGGGGGGGTTCCACAGATACGCAGTATTTT.

V and J are TRBV6-6 and TRBJ1-5; D gene uncertain. Germline CDR1 is MNHNY and CDR2 is SVGAGI (reference sequence). Trimming pared 6 bases from V and 10 bases from J, leaving 19 bases between. The CDR3 covers 14 residues. The CDR3 nucleotides read TGTGCCAGCAGCAAAACGACAAACGTTAAACCCCAGCATTTT. Translating gives CASSKTTNVKPQHF.

The chain couples TRBV13 to TRBJ2-1; TRBD1 aligns across 9 bases. Germline V gene sequence: CDR1 PRHDT, CDR2 FYEKMQ (reference sequence). V was pared by 5 bases and J by 4 bases, with 6 bases of the junction left unmatched. The CDR3 is 15 residues long. The CDR3 DNA is TGTGCCAGCAGCCAGGGACAGGGACGGTACAATGAGCAGTTCTTC. Its translation: CASSQGQGRYNEQFF.

The genes are TRBV29-1 and TRBJ2-4, with a possible D match to TRBD2 (6 bases). From germline, CDR1 is SQVTM and CDR2 ANQGSEA. Trimming cost V 0 bases and J 0 bases, with 18 bases left between them. This CDR3 comprises 18 residues. Here the CDR3 reads CSVEDPGVEGLAKNIQYF. Here the CDR3 DNA reads TGCAGCGTTGAAGATCCGGGGGTAGAGGGACTAGCCAAAAACATTCAGTACTTC.

The chain uses TRBV9 and TRBJ2-3; 11 nucleotides match TRBD1. The V gene end was trimmed by 0 bases and the J gene end by 4 bases; junction bases not matched to a gene: 4. The CDR3 has 16 amino acids. CDR1 is SGDLS and CDR2 is YYNGEE in the germline V gene. The CDR3 DNA follows: TGTGCCAGCAGCGTAGCTGGACAGGGGGCTGCAGATACGCAGTATTTT. This translates into CASSVAGQGAADTQYF.

This chain uses TRBV28 with TRBJ2-5; D possibly corresponds to TRBD1 (5 bases). The end of the DNA fits TRBJ2-7 better, so the J call may be wrong. Germline V gene lookup returns CDR1 MDHEN and CDR2 SYDVKM. This CDR3 region has 15 residues. CDR3 sequence: CASSSPDSVVYEQYF. The CDR3 coding sequence is TGTGCCAGCAGCTCCCCCGACAGCGTAGTTTACGAGCAGTACTTC.

The chain employs TRBV5-1 and TRBJ1-1, with 8 bases fitting TRBD1. The CDR3 extends over 13 amino acids. V was clipped by 2 bases and J by 10 bases; unmatched bases: 7. Per the germline V gene, CDR1 is SGHRS and CDR2 is YFSETQ. CDR3 bases: TGCGCCAGCAGCTTAACGGGACAGGTCGTAGCTTTCTTT. Its protein product is CASSLTGQVVAFF.

The chain joins TRBV10-3 to TRBJ2-7, with 12 bases lining up with TRBD2. CDR1 and CDR2 (germline): ENHRY, SYGVKD. The CDR3 has 16 residues. Trimming took 0 bases from V and 7 from J; bases not matched to a gene: 7. Here the CDR3 DNA reads TGTGCCATCAGTGAGTCTCGGACTAGCGGGGAGCAAGAGCAGTACTTC. Its protein product is CAISESRTSGEQEQYF.

This clone has just a few counts. The chain joins TRBV7-8 to TRBJ2-7, with D perhaps TRBD1 (6 bases). Germline assignment: CDR1 SGHVS and CDR2 FQNEAQ. V was cut by 6 bases and J by 3 bases, with 21 bases left in between. CDR3 length equals 16 residues. The CDR3 region is CASSQLPGERGYEQYF. CDR3 in DNA: TGTGCCAGCAGTCAACTCCCAGGGGAGAGAGGCTACGAGCAGTACTTC.

This clone was counted a few times. Other nucleotide sequences from this sample produce the same CDR3. The chain uses TRBV4-1 and TRBJ2-5; D is perhaps TRBD2 (5 bases). The CDR3 is made up of 14 amino acids. The V gene lost 1 base and the J gene lost 5 bases, with 11 bases spanning the gap. Germline CDR1 and CDR2: MGHRA and YSYEKL. CDR3 sequence: CASSQAAPGETQYF. The CDR3 DNA follows: TGCGCCAGCAGCCAAGCCGCCCCGGGGGAGACCCAGTACTTC.

This clone appeared once. The V gene is TRBV4-2, the J gene TRBJ2-7; 8 bases are a match to TRBD1. The trim removed 4 bases at V and 1 base at J, leaving 9 bases unmatched. This CDR3 contains 16 residues. Germline CDR1 reads LGHNA; CDR2 reads YNFKEQ. The CDR3 spells CASSPNGGQESYEQYF. The DNA of the CDR3 is TGTGCCAGCAGCCCCAATGGGGGACAGGAGTCCTACGAGCAGTACTTC.

The J gene is TRBJ2-7, the V gene TRBV18, with D possibly matching TRBD1 (6 bases). With 6 bases removed from V and 2 bases from J, the gap between germline ends came to 20 bases. The CDR3 is 16 residues long. Germline V lookup: CDR1 KGHSH, CDR2 LQKENI. The CDR3 reads CASSPTVGGGPYEQYF. The CDR3 DNA is TGTGCCAGCTCCCCTACCGTAGGGGGTGGCCCCTACGAGCAGTACTTC.

V and J are TRBV6-6 and TRBJ1-1; no clear D. The germline V gene encodes CDR1 MNHNY and CDR2 SVGAGI (reference sequence). V shed 7 bases and J shed 0 bases, with 9 bases lying between them. The CDR3 loop spans 13 amino acids. CDR3 nucleotide sequence: TGTGCCAGCATGGCCAGGATGAACACTGAAGCTTTCTTT. The encoded protein is CASMARMNTEAFF.

The V call is TRBV12-5, the J call TRBJ2-7, with 8 bases that match TRBD2. The germline CDR1 and CDR2 sequences are LGHNT and FRNRAP. V was clipped by 4 bases and J by 1 base; unmatched bases: 12. This CDR3 spans 17 amino acids. The CDR3 DNA follows: TGTGCTAGTGGTTGGTCCACCTCCGGGACTAGGTCCTACGAGCAGTACTTC. It yields the protein CASGWSTSGTRSYEQYF. The full variable domain, rest sourced from reference TRBV12-5 and TRBJ2-7, is DARVTQTPRHKVTEMGQEVTMRCQPILGHNTVFWYRQTMMQGLELLAYFRNRAPLDDSGMPKDRFSAEMPDATLATLKIQPSEPRDSAVYFCASGWSTSGTRSYEQYFGPGTRLTVT.

The chain combines TRBV29-1 with TRBJ2-5, with 7 bases that match TRBD1. The J call is in doubt because the DNA end fits TRBJ2-7 better. The CDR3 spans 13 residues. Germline V gene data show CDR1 as SQVTM and CDR2 as ANQGSEA. The CDR3 DNA reads as TGCAGCGGATTAAACAGGGGCTCCTACGAGCAGTACTTC. Translating gives CSGLNRGSYEQYF.

The sample holds a few counts of this clone. The chain has TRBV6-4 and TRBJ1-6; tentatively, D is TRBD1 (5 bases). The ends were cut back, 2 bases at V and 7 bases at J, with 12 bases in the middle. Looked up from germline, CDR1 is MRHNA and CDR2 is SNTAGT. The CDR3 has 15 residues. The CDR3 region has the DNA TGTGCCAGCAGTGACCGGGGACTGGGGAATTCACCCCTCCACTTT. This translates into CASSDRGLGNSPLHF.

V gene TRBV7-2 combines with J gene TRBJ1-5; no reliable D call. V was trimmed by 1 base and J by 7 bases, leaving 14 bases between them. CDR3 length equals 15 residues. Per the germline V gene, CDR1 is SGHTA and CDR2 is FQGNSA. CDR3 bases: TGTGCCAGCAGCTTAGTTAGGGCGGGGAGGCAGCCCCAGCATTTT. This gives the protein CASSLVRAGRQPQHF.

This clone was picked up a small number of times. The V gene is TRBV19, the J gene TRBJ2-5, with 8 bases aligning to TRBD1. TRBJ2-7 explains the end of the DNA better; the J call may be wrong. There are 16 residues in the CDR3. CDR1 and CDR2 (germline): LNHDA, SQIVND (reference sequence). The CDR3 protein is CATQALGQGVRYEQYF. The CDR3 DNA reads TGTGCCACCCAAGCCCTCGGACAGGGTGTGAGGTACGAGCAGTACTTC.